One sample yielded the 4 T cell receptor beta chains listed below, sequenced in a study of blood T cell repertoires in COVID-19 (TCRdb year 2020). The library was produced with the immunoSEQ multiplex PCR assay. TCRdb re-hosts the immuneACCESS table, in-frame sequences only. Its copies lack some clones; in the studies checked, an unresolved V gene accounts for under half of them, and the cause for the rest is not known. This sample holds about 99,000 clones; roughly 87% were observed only once. 6.2% of the sample is held by the ten biggest clonotypes. Sequencing was performed on peripheral blood. The receptors stem from a human donor in a cohort sampled during active COVID-19.

Concerning this clone itself: One end of the junction does not line up with germline, which may come from a read error. Other DNA sequences in the same sample also yield this CDR3. This sequence joins TRBV12-3 or TRBV12-4 and TRBJ1-5; D ambiguous. This CDR3 contains 13 residues. CDR3 in amino acids: CASSLRVNQPQHF. The CDR3 nucleotides read TGTGCCAGCAGTTTACGAGTTAATCAACCCCAGCATTTT.

The genes are TRBV20-1 and TRBJ1-1; no clear D. The CDR3 has 13 residues. Germline V CDR1 and CDR2: DFQATT, SNEGSKA (reference sequence). Trimming took 3 bases from V and 0 from J, leaving 8 bases between them. CDR3 coding DNA: TGCAGTGCTAGTGGAACAGTGAACACTGAAGCTTTCTTT. This translates into CSASGTVNTEAFF.

This clone is deemed medium-sized. This chain joins TRBV5-1 and TRBJ2-5; the match to TRBD2 covers 12 bases. Unmatched junction bases numbered 8, after V lost 4 bases and J lost 4 bases. CDR1 SGHRS and CDR2 YFSETQ come from the germline V gene. The CDR3 spans 16 residues. CDR3 amino acids: CASSQTSGSRPETQYF. The CDR3 nucleotides are TGCGCCAGCAGCCAGACTAGCGGGAGTCGTCCAGAGACCCAGTACTTC.

The chain joins TRBV18 to TRBJ1-1, with D hard to call. Germline CDR1 is KGHSH and CDR2 is LQKENI. CDR3 length: 12 amino acids. V was trimmed by 3 bases and J by 4 bases, leaving 6 bases between them. The CDR3 sequence is CASSPTLTEAFF. As DNA, the CDR3 is TGTGCCAGCTCACCGACACTCACTGAAGCTTTCTTT.